This T cell receptor (beta chain) was recorded in a study of blood T cell repertoires in COVID-19 (dated by TCRdb to the early 2020s). Study-wide context: Collaborator samples came from the United States, Italy and Spain and covered acute and convalescent phases of COVID-19. The repertoires were released in a freely available public database meant as a resource for research on the immune response to SARS-CoV-2. Where HLA class I and class II types were available, the types were taken from metadata supplied by the sample provider, not from assay-based typing. The prospective study material was composed of cDNA or gDNA derived from T cells, B-cell-depleted T cells, or PBMCs. Subjects who had been exposed to COVID-19, were actively infected with it, or had recovered from it provided the deeply sampled blood TCRbeta repertoires that made up the dataset. Samples were obtained from the ongoing ImmuneRACE study (first 160 participants) and from over 1,000 subjects provided by 6 global collaborators. The sample metadata nearly always contained a de-identified subject ID, COVID-19 status, age in years and sex. Results and caveats for the whole study, not just this receptor: Clinical and demographic metadata were provided uncurated, with the amount varying by source and participant.

The cysteine opens and the phenylalanine closes a CDR3 of 16 amino acids. Kept here is only the CDR3 DNA, which spans 48 bases and is read in frame from base 1. CDR1 LNHDA and CDR2 SQIVND are derived from the germline V gene (reference sequence). A distance of 22 bases separates the germline ends of V and J, which lose 4 bases and 7 bases respectively. To note about this clone: The target of this receptor is not known. Qualities for individual bases were not recorded, and no much larger clone is one base off.

TCRbeta CDR3 regions were amplified from genomic DNA using the immunoSEQ Assay, a bias-controlled multiplex PCR. In the paper's pipeline: The number of nucleated cells in each sample was estimated by amplification of reference gene primers within the assay. To quantify the absolute abundance of each unique TCRbeta CDR3 rearrangement, sequence reads were collapsed and filtered. For each sample, productive Simpson clonality was calculated as the square root of Simpson's diversity index across productive rearrangements. What TCRdb holds here is the immuneACCESS table cut down to in-frame rearrangements. Part of the clones is not present; checked against another copy, under half of the missing clones reflect an unresolved V gene, and the others are unexplained. V and J calls and clone size are as listed in that table; D and trimming were resolved from the DNA. A total of roughly 150,000 clones appear in this sample, roughly nine tenths of them only once. The ten largest account for 15% of the sample.

Whole blood was collected in K2EDTA tubes by collaborating institutions according to the institutions' own protocols. For TCRbeta analysis, collaborator samples were shipped as frozen whole blood, as isolated PBMCs, or as DNA extracted from either sample type. Sequenced material: peripheral blood. The sequence came from a woman in her forties with acute or convalescent COVID-19. The sequence links TRBV19 to TRBJ2-5; the D gene is perhaps TRBD2, on 7 matching bases. The CDR3 loop reads CASSKTSRGGLGTQYF. The DNA sequence is as follows: TGTGCCAGTAGTAAAACGTCTCGCGGGGGCTTAGGGACCCAGTACTTC.